The clone carrying this T cell receptor (beta chain) turned up a few times. From the RACE reads, TCRdb called clonotypes with MiXCR, one entry per CDR3 protein. The sample yields 150,000 to 200,000 distinct CDR3 sequences, 24% seen once. The V segment lost 0 bases and the J segment 2 bases; nucleotides outside the gene matches: 10. Germline V gene data show CDR1 as MDHEN and CDR2 as SYDVKM. The CDR3 contains 19 residues. This entry comes from a study of human T cells and chemical hapten exposure. Study as a whole: On the upper back, patch tests were applied with 0.01% DPC and read at 6 days. Affected patients, primarily female, had alopecia areata, totalis or universalis.

Noted time point: patch test 3, about 24 weeks after DPC sensitization. Described treatment: therapeutic diphenylcyclopropenone sensitization with weekly scalp DPC. The chain combines TRBV28 with TRBJ2-3; 11 bases match TRBD1. This material consisted of whole blood, taken in connection with sensitization to the hapten diphenylcyclopropenone (DPC). This TCR was sampled from a woman aged 40 to 55 with alopecia areata. Some clones in this sample may be carry-over from other donors' samples. The CDR3 DNA reads TGTGCCAGCAGTTTATGGGGCGGGACAGGGGGACTCTCCACAGATACGCAGTATTTT. It yields the protein CASSLWGGTGGLSTDTQYF.